Presented here are 24 T cell receptor beta chains from one specimen sequenced in a study of blood T cell repertoires in COVID-19. Profiling relied on immunoSEQ multiplex PCR, and the TCRdb table lists in-frame clones only, not all of them. The sample gives roughly 350,000 clones, around nine tenths of which show up once; around 4% is in the top ten. The specimen was peripheral blood. These receptors were collected from a woman aged 45-60 years with active or convalescent COVID-19.

J is TRBJ1-3 and V is TRBV5-1, with D unresolved. With 4 bases removed from V and 4 bases from J, the gap between germline ends came to 12 bases. Per the germline V gene, CDR1 is SGHRS and CDR2 is YFSETQ. The CDR3 has 14 residues. The CDR3 is CASSPRGTGNTIYF. In DNA form, the CDR3 reads TGCGCCAGCAGCCCCCGAGGAACAGGAAACACCATATATTTT. Drawing the rest from reference TRBV5-1 and TRBJ1-3, the complete variable domain is KAGVTQTPRYLIKTRGQQVTLSCSPISGHRSVSWYQQTPGQGLQFLFEYFSETQRNKGNFPGRFSGRQFSNSRSEMNVSTLELGDSALYLCASSPRGTGNTIYFGEGSWLTVV.

This chain links TRBV30 with TRBJ1-1; D possibly corresponds to TRBD1 (6 bases). The germline V gene encodes CDR1 GTSNPN and CDR2 SVGIG (reference sequence). The CDR3 extends over 15 amino acids. Trimming left V 2 bases short and J 1 base short, with 14 bases between. The CDR3 region has the DNA TGTGCCTGGAGTAGTGCCGGGACACCGAACACTGAAGCTTTCTTT. Its protein product is CAWSSAGTPNTEAFF.

This clone showed up just once. The chain uses TRBV28 and TRBJ2-7, with 9 bases that match TRBD2. This CDR3 region has 15 residues. Germline values: CDR1 MDHEN, CDR2 SYDVKM. The ends lost 7 bases at V and 1 base at J; junction bases unmatched: 8. CDR3 protein: CASNVGTSRSYEQYF. As DNA, the CDR3 is TGTGCCAGCAACGTGGGGACTAGCAGATCCTACGAGCAGTACTTC.

V gene TRBV11-2 combines with J gene TRBJ2-2; TRBD1 matches at 7 bases. In germline, CDR1 is SGHAT, CDR2 FQNNGV. The ends lost 1 base at V and 1 base at J; junction bases unmatched: 3. CDR3 length: 16 amino acids. CDR3 sequence: CASSLVGTVNTGELFF. Written as DNA, the CDR3 is TGTGCCAGCAGCTTAGTTGGGACAGTGAACACCGGGGAGCTGTTTTTT.

The chain couples TRBV12-3 or TRBV12-4 to TRBJ1-2; D is unclear. This CDR3 is built from 11 residues. Deletions cut 6 bases from V and 3 bases from J, with 5 bases between. The CDR3 DNA reads TGTGCCAGCAGCCGAGACTATGGCTACACCTTC. Protein product: CASSRDYGYTF.

J is TRBJ2-7 and V is TRBV6-2 or TRBV6-3, with a weak D call TRBD2 (6 bases). Germline CDR1 and CDR2: MNHEY and SVGEGT. This CDR3 comprises 15 residues. Between the trimmed V and J ends, which lost 2 bases and 4 bases, there was a span of 15 bases. The CDR3 bases are TGTGCCAGCAGTTACGGGCTAGCGAGAGATTACGAGCAGTACTTC. Protein product: CASSYGLARDYEQYF.

The chain employs TRBV29-1 and TRBJ1-1, with a tentative D call TRBD1 (6 bases). The germline V gene has CDR1 SQVTM and CDR2 ANQGSEA. Between the trimmed V and J ends, which lost 7 bases and 8 bases, there was a span of 11 bases. The CDR3 consists of 10 residues. CDR3 DNA sequence: TGCAGCGCATACGACAGGGAAGCTTTCTTT. Translated, it gives CSAYDREAFF.

The V call is TRBV6-2 or TRBV6-3, the J call TRBJ1-5, with 9 bases matching TRBD1. This CDR3 region has 16 residues. V lost 5 bases, J lost 4 bases, and 9 bases stayed unmatched. Germline V gene lookup returns CDR1 MNHEY and CDR2 SVGEGT. Here the CDR3 DNA reads TGTGCCAGCAGTCCGCCTGGGACAGGGTGGAATCAGCCCCAGCATTTT. It codes for CASSPPGTGWNQPQHF.

The rearrangement links TRBV6-5 to TRBJ1-1, with 7 nucleotides matching TRBD1. This CDR3 spans 15 amino acids. CDR1 and CDR2 from the germline V gene are MNHEY and SVGAGI. Trimming took 4 bases from V and 2 from J; bases not matched to a gene: 7. In DNA form, the CDR3 reads TGTGCCAGCAGTTCCGACGGACAGGTAAACACTGAAGCTTTCTTT. This codes for CASSSDGQVNTEAFF.

The genes are TRBV5-1 and TRBJ2-7; 8 bases map to TRBD2. This CDR3 has 14 amino acids. J was trimmed by 2 bases and V by 4 bases; bases with no gene match: 5. CDR1 is SGHRS and CDR2 is YFSETQ in the germline V gene. The CDR3 nucleotides are TGCGCCAGCAGCGGCGGGGGGCTTACCTACGAGCAGTACTTC. Encoded protein: CASSGGGLTYEQYF.

The V gene is TRBV28, the J gene TRBJ2-7, with TRBD2 identical over 14 bases. CDR1 is MDHEN and CDR2 is SYDVKM in the germline V gene. The trim removed 2 bases at V and 6 bases at J, leaving 12 bases unmatched. The CDR3 has 18 amino acids. In DNA, the CDR3 is TGTGCCAGCAGTTTAGTAGGTGCCGGACTAGCGGGAGGTCCCGAGCAGTACTTC. It is translated as CASSLVGAGLAGGPEQYF.

The gene calls are TRBV7-2 and TRBJ2-5; D is undetermined. V lost 2 bases to trimming and J lost 4 bases, with 8 bases between them. CDR3 length: 13 amino acids. Germline values: CDR1 SGHTA, CDR2 FQGNSA. The CDR3 DNA is TGTGCCAGCAGCTTATCGTCGGGAGAGACCCAGTACTTC. Residues: CASSLSSGETQYF.

The V call is TRBV30, the J call TRBJ1-1, with D unresolved. With 3 bases removed from V and 1 base from J, the gap between germline ends came to 12 bases. Germline-derived CDR1 and CDR2 are GTSNPN and SVGIG (reference sequence). CDR3 length equals 14 residues. In nucleotides, the CDR3 is TGTGCCTGGAGCGTGGGTACGGGGAACACTGAAGCTTTCTTT. Translation: CAWSVGTGNTEAFF.

The rearrangement links TRBV6-5 to TRBJ2-7; 9 nucleotides line up with TRBD1. Trimming cost V 7 bases and J 2 bases; bases outside gene matches: 9. This CDR3 comprises 15 residues. Germline CDR1 and CDR2: MNHEY and SVGAGI. CDR3 DNA sequence: TGTGCCAGCATGTATTCCGGGACAGGGCCCTACGAGCAGTACTTC. This gives the protein CASMYSGTGPYEQYF.

The chain recombines TRBV5-5 with TRBJ2-1, with TRBD2 matching over 7 bases. CDR3 length: 14 amino acids. CDR1 is SGHKS, CDR2 YYEKEE, per germline (reference sequence). Trimming removed 1 base from V and 5 bases from J; junction bases left unmatched: 3. CDR3 sequence (DNA): TGTGCCAGCAGCTTGAGGACTAGAAACAATGAGCAGTTCTTC. Translation gives CASSLRTRNNEQFF.

This chain connects TRBV6-6 to TRBJ2-7; the match to TRBD1 covers 8 bases. There are 13 residues in the CDR3. Germline V lookup: CDR1 MNHNY, CDR2 SVGAGI (reference sequence). The V segment lost 5 bases and the J segment 1 base; nucleotides outside the gene matches: 1. CDR3 sequence: CASSRQGSYEQYF. As DNA, the CDR3 is TGTGCCAGCAGTCGACAGGGGTCCTACGAGCAGTACTTC.

V is TRBV19 and J is TRBJ2-5; maybe TRBD1 (5 bases). The V end lost 2 bases, the J end lost 3 bases, and 10 bases lay between the germline ends. CDR1 and CDR2 from the germline V gene are LNHDA and SQIVND (reference sequence). The CDR3 is made up of 14 amino acids. Here the CDR3 DNA reads TGTGCCAGTAGTATAACCCGGACAAAAGAGACCCAGTACTTC. This encodes CASSITRTKETQYF.

The chain recombines TRBV29-1 with TRBJ2-2; a weak D match, TRBD1 (7 bases). The CDR3 covers 16 residues. The ends were cut back, 3 bases at V and 4 bases at J, with 18 bases in the middle. Germline CDR1 SQVTM, CDR2 ANQGSEA. In DNA, the CDR3 is TGCAGCGTTGAGGGGGACAGCCGGGGGTCCACCGGGGAGCTGTTTTTT. It is translated as CSVEGDSRGSTGELFF.

This chain joins TRBV18 and TRBJ1-6, with D possibly TRBD1 on 5 matching bases. CDR3 length: 14 residues. The germline gives CDR1 KGHSH, CDR2 LQKENI. V was pared by 0 bases and J by 10 bases, with 10 bases between. The CDR3 coding sequence is TGTGCCAGCTCACCACCGGGAGGGGCCTCACCCCTCCACTTT. Translated, it gives CASSPPGGASPLHF.

The CDR3 protein is CASRESGDTQYF. The CDR3 DNA is TGTGCTAGTCGGGAAAGTGGAGATACGCAGTATTTT. The J gene is TRBJ2-3, the V gene TRBV12-5; TRBD2 is a possible D gene (5 bases). The germline V and J ends were trimmed by 8 bases and 5 bases, with 11 bases remaining between them. The CDR3 extends over 12 amino acids. Germline V gene data show CDR1 as LGHNT and CDR2 as FRNRAP.

The V gene is TRBV4-1, the J gene TRBJ1-2, with 7 bases that match TRBD1. The CDR3 totals 16 residues. The V and J ends lost 3 bases and 1 base, in that order; junction bases with no gene match: 8. Germline V gives CDR1 MGHRA, CDR2 YSYEKL. CDR3 nucleotide sequence: TGCGCCAGCAGCCATGCCGGGGACAGATATAACTATGGCTACACCTTC. Residues: CASSHAGDRYNYGYTF.

This chain links TRBV27 with TRBJ1-2; 9 nucleotides align to TRBD1. Germline CDR1 reads MNHEY; CDR2 reads SMNVEV (reference sequence). This CDR3 is built from 16 residues. The junction had 16 bases not matched to a gene; V was cut back by 6 bases and J by 8 bases. The DNA of the CDR3 is TGTGCCAGCAGCCTTGTGGGACAGGGTCCCTCGGGGGGCTACACCTTC. Translated, it gives CASSLVGQGPSGGYTF.

The CDR3, as DNA: TGTGCCAGCAGTTACTTTACAGGAACATATAATTCACCCCTCCACTTT. Its translation: CASSYFTGTYNSPLHF. The genes are TRBV6-5 and TRBJ1-6; possibly TRBD1 for D (5 bases). The CDR3 runs to 16 residues. CDR1 is MNHEY and CDR2 is SVGAGI in the germline V gene. The ends were cut back, 1 base at V and 4 bases at J, with 11 bases in the middle.

The J gene is TRBJ1-6, the V gene TRBV6-1; D may be TRBD1 (5 bases). Germline CDR1 MNHNS, CDR2 SASEGT. The CDR3 is 16 amino acids. Trimming stripped 3 bases from V and 2 bases from J, with 11 bases between. CDR3 DNA: TGTGCCAGCAGTGATTGGCAGGGAACCTATAATTCACCCCTCCACTTT. It yields the protein CASSDWQGTYNSPLHF.